This TCR beta chain was found in a study of PD-1 blockade in classical Hodgkin lymphoma. About the research overall: Intravenous delivery of nivolumab at 3 mg/kg to patients occurred every 2 weeks. Study-level results: Exclusion removed patients who began nivolumab under 1 year after ASCT.

TCRdb's table, derived via immunoSEQ multiplex PCR, lists solely in-frame clones and lacks some. The sample records 95,000 to 100,000 clones, roughly 89% being singletons. In the case of this clone: The antigen is undetermined.

All trial patients relapsed after autologous stem cell transplantation. The sequence derives from a human donor with classical Hodgkin lymphoma. The sample in question was peripheral blood mononuclear cells (PBMCs), obtained before the second cycle of nivolumab.

CDR3: CATSRGGAPQETQYF. The CDR3 DNA is TGTGCCACCAGCAGGGGGGGGGCTCCTCAAGAGACCCAGTACTTC. The V call is TRBV15, the J call TRBJ2-5; D possibly corresponds to TRBD2 (7 bases). The V end lost 3 bases, the J end lost 2 bases, and 13 bases lay between the germline ends. Per the germline V gene, CDR1 is LNHNV and CDR2 is YYDKDF (reference sequence). This CDR3 comprises 15 residues.